This T cell receptor beta chain was found in a study of blood T cell repertoires in COVID-19. As for the study in general: Sources were T cells, B-cell-depleted T cells, or PBMCs; the material itself was cDNA or gDNA.

This clone has more than one count but fewer than ten. In the authors' methods: For nucleated cells, counts were estimated from reference gene primer amplification. Using immunoSEQ multiplex PCR, the repertoire was profiled, and TCRdb retains in-frame clones only, with some absent. V and J calls and clone size are given by that table; D and trimming were obtained from the DNA. The table includes more than 85,000 clones, roughly 80% detected once. Trimming stripped 1 base from V and 7 bases from J, with 7 bases between. The CDR3 has 12 amino acids. The clonotype comes from a woman aged 55-70 years with acute or convalescent COVID-19. The chain employs TRBV12-3 or TRBV12-4 and TRBJ1-2; D call uncertain. Sequencing was performed on peripheral blood. The CDR3: CASSLGSGGYTF. CDR3 bases: TGTGCCAGCAGTTTAGGGAGCGGTGGCTACACCTTC.